These T cell receptor beta chains were read from a single sample in a study of Graves' ophthalmopathy and Graves' hyperthyroidism. TCRdb ran MiXCR on the multiplex PCR reads and lists one entry per CDR3 protein. The table shows approximately 410,000 distinct CDR3 sequences, with about 16% occurring only once. Sequenced material: peripheral blood. These receptors came from a woman younger than 30 with stable Graves' hyperthyroidism. Each CDR3 is given with its conserved first and last residue. A D gene is named only where the DNA matches it firmly. Clone sizes are given selectively: once, few, many, or a class where the clone is expanded.

v_call	j_call	d_call	cdr3_length	clone_size	cdr3_aa	cdr3_nt
TRBV15	TRBJ1-1	NA	14	many	CATSRDLRLTEAFF	TGTGCCACCAGCAGAGATCTTAGGTTAACTGAAGCTTTCTTT
TRBV15	TRBJ1-1	NA	14	many	CATSRGGGYTEAFF	TGTGCCACCAGCAGAGGTGGAGGTTACACTGAAGCTTTCTTT
TRBV19	TRBJ1-1	NA	13	many	CASSISRYTEAFF	TGTGCCAGTAGTATCTCTCGTTACACTGAAGCTTTCTTT
TRBV7-9	TRBJ1-1	TRBD1	16	many	CASRYYRGGLNTEAFF	TGTGCCAGCAGATATTACAGGGGAGGGCTGAACACTGAAGCTTTCTTT
TRBV5-4	TRBJ1-1	NA	13	many	CASSVQGSPEAFF	TGTGCCAGCAGCGTACAGGGTTCCCCTGAAGCTTTCTTT
TRBV30	TRBJ1-5	TRBD1	13	NA	CAWSGQGRQPQHF	TGTGCCTGGAGCGGACAGGGGAGGCAGCCCCAGCATTTT
TRBV27	TRBJ1-2	NA	15	many	CASSYLPLKDYGYTF	TGTGCCAGCAGTTACCTACCACTTAAGGACTATGGCTACACCTTC
TRBV6-2/TRBV6-3	TRBJ1-1	TRBD1	16	many	CASIQGGARMNTEAFF	TGTGCCAGCATCCAGGGGGGCGCACGTATGAACACTGAAGCTTTCTTT
TRBV2	TRBJ2-5	TRBD1	15	many	CASPQDRGRRETQYF	TGTGCCAGCCCCCAGGACAGGGGAAGGAGAGAGACCCAGTACTTC
TRBV29-1	TRBJ1-2	NA	10	many	CSVEWDGYTF	TGCAGCGTTGAGTGGGATGGCTACACCTTC